This T cell receptor (beta chain) is drawn from a study of beta chain features in type 1 diabetes. About the study: The patient and healthy donor groups were comparable for age, gender and cell yields. All samples yielded some 100,000,000 examined sorted cells.

The whole isolated RNA underwent reverse transcription, so sequencing captured expressed TCRB transcripts. Generated by immunoSEQ multiplex PCR, the TCRdb table keeps only in-frame clones and is missing some. Among about 230,000 clones listed, around 9.6% were seen once. This clone showed up just a few times. V was trimmed by 3 bases and J by 0 bases, leaving 12 bases between them. The germline V gene has CDR1 MDHEN and CDR2 SYDVKM. The CDR3 length is 15 residues. This clonotype was obtained from a woman aged 18-35 years in good health. Sequences were obtained from naive CD4+ T cells from blood. The rearrangement uses TRBV28 and TRBJ2-7, with D tentatively TRBD1 (6 bases). DNA of the CDR3: TGTGCCAGCAGTTTTGAGACAGGAAGCTCCTACGAGCAGTACTTC. The encoded protein is CASSFETGSSYEQYF. Using reference TRBV28 and TRBJ2-7 for the parts outside the CDR3, the full variable domain is DVKVTQSSRYLVKRTGEKVFLECVQDMDHENMFWYRQDPGLGLRLIYFSYDVKMKEKGDIPEGYSVSREKKERFSLILESASTNQTSMYLCASSFETGSSYEQYFGPGTRLTVT.